The source of this T cell receptor (beta chain) is a study of blood T cells in healthy people across ages. Trimming took 3 bases from V and 7 from J, leaving 13 bases between them. There are 13 residues in the CDR3. Combining a sample-barcoded 5' primer with a J-beta primer mix, a second PCR ran for 7 to 11 cycles. TCRdb called the 5' RACE reads again in MiXCR, with one record for every CDR3 protein. The sample includes about 1.6 million distinct CDR3 sequences, about 35% seen only once; the top ten take about 10%. This TCR was recovered from a woman younger than 45 in good health. The sample consisted of blood. V usage is TRBV12-3 or TRBV12-4 and J usage is TRBJ2-7; D ambiguous. CDR3 coding DNA: TGTGCCAGCAGTTTTACAACGGTGGGAGAGCAGTACTTC. It translates to CASSFTTVGEQYF.